The 8 T cell receptor beta chains presented below share a single source sample, sequenced in a study of blood T cell repertoires in COVID-19. Method: immunoSEQ multiplex PCR; TCRdb's copy keeps in-frame clones and lacks some. This sample has some 150,000 clones, with about 90% found just once. Input material: peripheral blood. The receptors here all came from a woman in her fifties or sixties with active or convalescent COVID-19.

This chain joins TRBV3-1 (or the pseudogene TRBV3-2) and TRBJ1-3; D unclear. The germline V gene has CDR1 LGHDT and CDR2 YNNKEL (reference sequence). CDR3 size: 14 residues. Deletions cut 4 bases from V and 1 base from J, with 8 bases between. DNA for the CDR3: TGTGCCAGCAGCCGAGGATTTTCTGGAAACACCATATATTTT. Residues: CASSRGFSGNTIYF.

This clone was found once. The chain couples TRBV6-5 to TRBJ1-2; 9 bases line up with TRBD1. Germline V gene sequence: CDR1 MNHEY, CDR2 SVGAGI. This CDR3 comprises 14 residues. Trimming removed 2 bases from V and 3 bases from J; junction bases left unmatched: 1. CDR3 sequence: CASSYRQGDYGYTF. The CDR3, as DNA: TGTGCCAGCAGTTACCGACAGGGGGACTATGGCTACACCTTC.

The V gene is TRBV20-1, the J gene TRBJ2-3; 10 nucleotides line up with TRBD2. The CDR3 totals 15 residues. The V and J ends lost 3 bases and 5 bases, in that order; junction bases with no gene match: 8. Germline V CDR1 and CDR2: DFQATT, SNEGSKA (reference sequence). CDR3 amino acids: CSASYIPSGGDTQYF. The CDR3, as DNA: TGCAGTGCTAGTTATATCCCTAGCGGGGGAGATACGCAGTATTTT.

This sequence joins TRBV11-3 and TRBJ2-3; 7 bases are shared with TRBD2. Trimming took 1 base from V and 5 from J; bases not matched to a gene: 3. The germline V gene encodes CDR1 SGHNT and CDR2 YENEEA. The CDR3 consists of 14 residues. DNA of the CDR3: TGTGCCAGCAGCTTAGGGGGAGGGAGAGATACGCAGTATTTT. This sequence encodes CASSLGGGRDTQYF.

This rearrangement joins TRBV6-5 to TRBJ2-1; no reliable D call. V shed 3 bases and J shed 10 bases, with 7 bases lying between them. The CDR3 is 11 residues long. Germline V lookup: CDR1 MNHEY, CDR2 SVGAGI. The DNA of the CDR3 is TGTGCCAGCAGTTATGGGCGCGAGCAGTTCTTC. This codes for CASSYGREQFF.

V and J are TRBV4-3 and TRBJ2-2; tentatively, D is TRBD1 (6 bases). CDR1 LGHNA and CDR2 YSLEER come from the germline V gene. The CDR3 runs to 15 residues. The V gene lost 4 bases and the J gene lost 2 bases, with 11 bases spanning the gap. The CDR3 loop reads CASSRRTDNTGELFF. CDR3 in DNA: TGCGCCAGCAGCCGCCGGACAGATAACACCGGGGAGCTGTTTTTT.

The gene calls are TRBV6-2 or TRBV6-3 and TRBJ1-1; D is ambiguous. Between the trimmed V and J ends, which lost 2 bases and 0 bases, there was a span of 7 bases. Germline V gene lookup returns CDR1 MNHEY and CDR2 SVGEGT. This CDR3 has 14 amino acids. In DNA form, the CDR3 reads TGTGCCAGCAGTTACGGCCACGTGAACACTGAAGCTTTCTTT. This sequence encodes CASSYGHVNTEAFF.

This rearrangement joins TRBV2 to TRBJ1-6; the match to TRBD1 covers 10 bases. The CDR3 has 14 amino acids. J was trimmed by 9 bases and V by 3 bases; bases with no gene match: 2. The germline gives CDR1 SNHLY, CDR2 FYNNEI. The CDR3 is CASSEGTGVSPLHF. DNA for the CDR3: TGTGCCAGCAGTGAGGGGACAGGGGTTTCACCCCTCCACTTT.